What follows are 29 T cell receptor beta chains derived from one specimen sequenced in a study of blood T cell repertoires in COVID-19. TCRdb keeps only in-frame clones here, not all; method: immunoSEQ multiplex PCR. This table has 200,000 to 250,000 clones, just over 85% appearing once. The source material was peripheral blood. These TCRs come from a young man who had recovered from COVID-19.

V is TRBV25-1 and J is TRBJ1-2; D is uncertain. V lost 10 bases, J lost 8 bases, and 20 bases lay in between. Germline loops: CDR1 MGHDK, CDR2 SYGVNS. The CDR3 totals 13 residues. The DNA for the CDR3 is TGTGCCACCGGCCCGCTGGAGACGGGGGGCTACACCTTC. Translated, it gives CATGPLETGGYTF.

The V gene is TRBV10-1, the J gene TRBJ2-3; D gene unclear. The CDR3 length is 13 residues. V was cut by 4 bases and J by 5 bases, with 10 bases left in between. Germline lookup yields CDR1 WNHNN and CDR2 SYGVQD (reference sequence). The CDR3 loop is CASSATNVDTQYF. In DNA form, the CDR3 reads TGCGCCAGCAGTGCCACTAACGTAGATACGCAGTATTTT.

This clone has a handful of counts. This rearrangement joins TRBV6-5 to TRBJ1-1; maybe TRBD1 (6 bases). CDR1 is MNHEY, CDR2 SVGAGI, per germline. This CDR3 is 15 amino acids long. V lost 7 bases, J lost 2 bases, and 17 bases lay in between. For the CDR3, the DNA is TGTGCCAGCATCCTCCGGGGGGGGCCCAACACTGAAGCTTTCTTT. Its protein is CASILRGGPNTEAFF.

The chain joins TRBV29-1 to TRBJ2-7; no reliable D call. Trimming took off 4 bases at V and 6 bases at J, with 7 bases between the two ends. Germline V CDR1 and CDR2: SQVTM, ANQGSEA. The CDR3 spans 10 residues. The CDR3 region has the DNA TGCAGCGTTGTCGCGTCCGAGCAGTACTTC. Residues: CSVVASEQYF.

J is TRBJ2-7 and V is TRBV7-2; weak D call: TRBD1 (6 bases). This CDR3 region has 13 residues. Germline lookup yields CDR1 SGHTA and CDR2 FQGNSA. The V and J ends lost 5 bases and 6 bases respectively, with 14 bases between them. The CDR3 protein is CASSPGTILEQYF. As DNA, the CDR3 is TGTGCCAGCAGCCCCGGGACAATCCTCGAGCAGTACTTC.

This chain connects TRBV13 to TRBJ1-1; D not certain. Germline CDR1 is PRHDT and CDR2 is FYEKMQ (reference sequence). V was clipped by 3 bases and J by 5 bases, with 10 bases between them. This CDR3 spans 13 amino acids. The CDR3 loop reads CASSFGFQTEAFF. The CDR3 DNA follows: TGTGCCAGCAGCTTCGGGTTCCAAACTGAAGCTTTCTTT.

This chain links TRBV3-1 (or the pseudogene TRBV3-2) with TRBJ2-5, with 8 bases identical to TRBD2. This CDR3 has 15 amino acids. The J segment lost 2 bases and the V segment lost 2 bases, leaving 4 bases of the junction unmatched. Germline CDR1 and CDR2: LGHDT and YNNKEL (reference sequence). The CDR3: CASSQQRGPQETQYF. The CDR3 nucleotides read TGTGCCAGCAGCCAACAGCGGGGGCCTCAAGAGACCCAGTACTTC.

V and J are TRBV10-3 and TRBJ2-3; 7 nucleotides match TRBD1. The germline gives CDR1 ENHRY, CDR2 SYGVKD. The CDR3 spans 14 residues. Losses at the gene ends were 3 bases for V and 4 bases for J; bases not matched to a gene: 4. Here the CDR3 DNA reads TGTGCCATCAGTGATTGGGACAGCGCAGATACGCAGTATTTT. Residues: CAISDWDSADTQYF.

This chain uses TRBV4-1 with TRBJ1-2; no reliable D call. Trimming removed 0 bases from V and 0 bases from J, with 17 bases in between. This CDR3 comprises 18 residues. The germline V gene encodes CDR1 MGHRA and CDR2 YSYEKL. CDR3 amino acids: CASSQDPLGSRSNYGYTF. The CDR3, as DNA: TGCGCCAGCAGCCAAGATCCCCTGGGCAGCCGTTCTAACTATGGCTACACCTTC.

The rearrangement joins TRBV6-1 to TRBJ1-2; no definite D call. CDR3 length: 15 amino acids. Trimming left V 3 bases short and J 3 bases short, with 14 bases between. Germline CDR1 MNHNS, CDR2 SASEGT. The CDR3 nucleotides are TGTGCCAGCAGTGAGGATCCGGGGAGCCACTATGGCTACACCTTC. As protein: CASSEDPGSHYGYTF.

The chain couples TRBV7-6 to TRBJ2-1; a possible D gene is TRBD2 (6 bases). The V and J ends lost 7 bases and 8 bases respectively, with 30 bases between them. Germline values: CDR1 SGHVS, CDR2 FNYEAQ. The CDR3 contains 18 residues. This chain's CDR3 is CASTLEQGLISDFDEQFF. The CDR3 DNA sequence: TGTGCCAGCACCCTAGAACAAGGACTAATTTCGGACTTCGATGAGCAGTTCTTC.

This rearrangement joins TRBV7-8 to TRBJ2-7; 7 nucleotides line up with TRBD1. The CDR3 consists of 13 residues. V was pared by 5 bases and J by 4 bases, with 5 bases of the junction left unmatched. Germline CDR1 and CDR2: SGHVS and FQNEAQ. The CDR3 DNA reads TGTGCCAGCAGCGCTCTGGACAGGTACGAGCAGTACTTC. Translation: CASSALDRYEQYF.

V gene TRBV23-1 combines with J gene TRBJ1-4; 9 nucleotides match TRBD1. TRBV23-1 is annotated as an ORF whose role is uncertain. The CDR3 spans 18 residues. The V and J ends lost 2 bases and 2 bases, in that order; junction bases with no gene match: 9. CDR3 sequence reads: CASSQPPGQGTTNEKLFF. The CDR3 DNA reads as TGCGCCAGCAGTCAACCCCCGGGACAGGGCACGACTAATGAAAAACTGTTTTTT.

The chain has TRBV9 and TRBJ2-1; 13 positions agree with TRBD2. The V segment lost 3 bases and the J segment 6 bases; nucleotides outside the gene matches: 3. The CDR3 sequence is 15 residues long. Germline CDR1 and CDR2: SGDLS and YYNGEE. The CDR3 sequence: CASSATSGGANEQFF. The CDR3 region has the DNA TGTGCCAGCAGCGCCACTAGCGGGGGGGCCAATGAGCAGTTCTTC.

The chain uses TRBV7-2 and TRBJ1-2; 8 bases map to TRBD1. V shed 0 bases, J shed 11 bases, and the junction held 2 bases outside the gene matches. The germline V gene encodes CDR1 SGHTA and CDR2 FQGNSA. CDR3 length: 12 amino acids. DNA of the CDR3: TGTGCCAGCAGCTTAGCGGGACAGGAATACACCTTC. This translates into CASSLAGQEYTF.

The chain joins TRBV25-1 to TRBJ1-4; D unresolved. Looked up from germline, CDR1 is MGHDK and CDR2 is SYGVNS. This CDR3 region has 15 residues. V lost 3 bases to trimming and J lost 2 bases, with 10 bases between them. The DNA of the CDR3 is TGTGCCAGCAGTGATGTGCAGACTACTAATGAAAAACTGTTTTTT. This encodes CASSDVQTTNEKLFF.

This chain connects TRBV28 to TRBJ1-5, with D maybe TRBD1 (6 bases). The length of the CDR3 is 14 residues. Trimming stripped 4 bases from V and 7 bases from J, with 14 bases between. The germline V gene has CDR1 MDHEN and CDR2 SYDVKM. CDR3 nucleotide sequence: TGTGCCAGCAGTTCCCCCCGACAGGCGCAGCCCCAGCATTTT. It specifies CASSSPRQAQPQHF.

This chain links TRBV19 with TRBJ2-1, with 7 bases matching TRBD2. The germline V gene has CDR1 LNHDA and CDR2 SQIVND (reference sequence). V trimming: 9 bases; J trimming: 8 bases; junction bases outside the gene matches: 13. The CDR3 loop spans 14 amino acids. The CDR3 loop reads CASLPRGEGDEQFF. The CDR3 DNA sequence: TGTGCCAGCTTACCTCGGGGGGAGGGCGATGAGCAGTTCTTC.

V gene TRBV30 combines with J gene TRBJ1-1; D possibly corresponds to TRBD1 (5 bases). Looked up from germline, CDR1 is GTSNPN and CDR2 is SVGIG (reference sequence). V lost 5 bases and J lost 2, with 12 bases in between. CDR3 size: 13 residues. The CDR3 loop is CAWEVTENTEAFF. CDR3 bases: TGTGCCTGGGAAGTGACAGAAAACACTGAAGCTTTCTTT. Drawing the rest from reference TRBV30 and TRBJ1-1, the complete variable domain is SQTIHQWPATLVQPVGSPLSLECTVEGTSNPNLYWYRQAAGRGLQLLFYSVGIGQISSEVPQNLSASRPQDRQFILSSKKLLLSDSGFYLCAWEVTENTEAFFGQGTRLTVV.

CDR3 nucleotide sequence: TGTGCCAGCAGTTACTCGATAGAGGGGGCCGGCGAAAAACTGTTTTTT. Protein: CASSYSIEGAGEKLFF. V usage is TRBV6-5 and J usage is TRBJ1-4; 7 bases are shared with TRBD1. The CDR3 loop spans 16 amino acids. Per the germline V gene, CDR1 is MNHEY and CDR2 is SVGAGI. Trimming took 0 bases from V and 8 from J; bases not matched to a gene: 9.

The rearrangement uses TRBV7-2 and TRBJ2-5; 8 nucleotides agree with TRBD1. The CDR3 sequence is 15 residues long. Germline CDR1 and CDR2: SGHTA and FQGNSA. After removal of 4 bases from V and 2 bases from J, the junction contained 6 bases not matched to a gene. The CDR3 sequence: CASSSRTGSQETQYF. The CDR3 nucleotides are TGTGCCAGCAGCTCTCGGACAGGGAGTCAAGAGACCCAGTACTTC.

V is TRBV2 and J is TRBJ2-2, with 7 bases lining up with TRBD1. Germline CDR1 SNHLY, CDR2 FYNNEI. The ends lost 6 bases at V and 5 bases at J; junction bases unmatched: 9. The CDR3 loop spans 15 amino acids. Written as DNA, the CDR3 is TGTGCCAGCAGGCGAGGGGGCGAAGTAACCGGGGAGCTGTTTTTT. Protein: CASRRGGEVTGELFF.

The V and J genes are TRBV27 and TRBJ1-2; D gene unclear. The germline gives CDR1 MNHEY, CDR2 SMNVEV (reference sequence). V lost 0 bases to trimming and J lost 5 bases, with 10 bases between them. This CDR3 is built from 14 residues. CDR3 sequence: CASSLSTRGYGYTF. The DNA for the CDR3 is TGTGCCAGCAGTTTATCAACGAGAGGGTATGGCTACACCTTC.

J is TRBJ1-2 and V is TRBV14, with 8 bases fitting TRBD1. There are 13 residues in the CDR3. Germline V lookup: CDR1 SGHDN, CDR2 FVKESK. Trimming at V came to 6 bases and at J to 3 bases, leaving 3 bases not matched to a gene. The CDR3 coding sequence is TGTGCCAGCAGTGTCAGGGGGCACTATGGCTACACCTTC. Protein sequence: CASSVRGHYGYTF.

This clone was counted a single time. The sample has other DNA sequences that encode this CDR3 too. The V and J genes are TRBV12-5 and TRBJ1-1, with 7 bases identical to TRBD1. V lost 1 base and J lost 2; bases outside the gene matches: 1. In germline, CDR1 is LGHNT, CDR2 FRNRAP. This CDR3 contains 14 residues. CDR3 DNA: TGTGCTAGTGGTTTGGGACAGGGTAACACTGAAGCTTTCTTT. Residues: CASGLGQGNTEAFF.

The CDR3 loop reads CASSLIGDRGRGYTF. CDR3 in DNA: TGTGCCAGCAGCCTAATAGGGGACAGGGGTCGAGGCTACACCTTC. The chain couples TRBV3-1 (or the pseudogene TRBV3-2) to TRBJ1-2; 10 bases line up with TRBD1. CDR1 and CDR2 from the germline V gene are LGHDT and YNNKEL (reference sequence). This CDR3 spans 15 amino acids. Losses at the gene ends were 4 bases for V and 8 bases for J; bases not matched to a gene: 10.

This clone came up once. The V and J genes are TRBV6-6 and TRBJ2-3; no firm D call. Deletions cut 5 bases from V and 1 base from J, with 10 bases between. Germline CDR1 MNHNY, CDR2 SVGAGI (reference sequence). The CDR3 is 14 residues long. This CDR3 reads CASSPMTGTDTQYF. The DNA of the CDR3 is TGTGCCAGCAGTCCAATGACTGGCACAGATACGCAGTATTTT.

This chain connects TRBV3-1 (or the pseudogene TRBV3-2) to TRBJ1-5; a weak D match, TRBD1 (6 bases). V was pared by 3 bases and J by 0 bases, with 12 bases between. Germline CDR1 and CDR2: LGHDT and YNNKEL (reference sequence). The CDR3 length is 16 residues. CDR3 nucleotide sequence: TGTGCCAGCAGCCACGGGGGGGCCATTAGCAATCAGCCCCAGCATTTT. Its protein product is CASSHGGAISNQPQHF.

The chain recombines TRBV3-1 (or the pseudogene TRBV3-2) with TRBJ1-5; D is possibly TRBD1 (5 bases). V was shortened by 4 bases and J by 0 bases, with 16 bases between the two germline ends. Germline V gene sequence: CDR1 LGHDT, CDR2 YNNKEL (reference sequence). The CDR3 runs 17 residues. Written as DNA, the CDR3 is TGTGCCAGCAGCCCCAGAATTGGGGGGGGTAGCAATCAGCCCCAGCATTTT. It yields the protein CASSPRIGGGSNQPQHF.